The 17 T cell receptor beta chains given below trace back to one sample, sequenced in a study of molecular identifiers for immune sequencing clone quantification. TCRdb independently ran MiXCR on the PCR reads; one entry per CDR3 protein. The sample has about 640,000 distinct CDR3 sequences, 20% seen once. The sequenced sample was naive CD8+ T cells from blood, with Jurkat cell RNA spiked in. Subset in this sample: FACS-sorted CD8+CD4-CCR7+CD45RA+ naive T cells. All receptors come from a human donor in good health. Some libraries in this study had Jurkat cell RNA spiked in.

This clonotype was found many times. The gene calls are TRBV14 and TRBJ2-5; 8 bases are shared with TRBD1. V lost 4 bases, J lost 5 bases, and 9 bases stayed unmatched. CDR3 length: 15 residues. Looked up from germline, CDR1 is SGHDN and CDR2 is FVKESK. In DNA form, the CDR3 reads TGTGCCAGCAGCCCCTATGCAGGGGGCGGCGAGACCCAGTACTTC. This codes for CASSPYAGGGETQYF.

This clonotype was observed many times. The chain links TRBV6-5 to TRBJ1-4, with D hard to call. CDR1 and CDR2 from the germline V gene are MNHEY and SVGAGI. The CDR3 contains 15 residues. V was cut by 2 bases and J by 0 bases, with 7 bases left in between. In nucleotides, the CDR3 is TGTGCCAGCAGTTACATCCAGGCAACTAATGAAAAACTGTTTTTT. It yields the protein CASSYIQATNEKLFF.

On this clonotype: A much more abundant neighbour one base away suggests this may be a read error. Likely a read error: the CDR3 ends without its conserved phenylalanine or tryptophan. The genes are TRBV6-5 and TRBJ1-1, with 7 bases aligning to TRBD1. The CDR3 is 15 amino acids. Trimming removed 2 bases from V and 2 bases from J; junction bases left unmatched: 5. Germline V CDR1 and CDR2: MNHEY, SVGAGI. The CDR3 sequence: CASSYTGQENTEAFL. CDR3 DNA: TGTGCCAGCAGTTACACCGGACAGGAAAACACTGAAGCTTTCCTT.

This clonotype was observed at least ten times. The chain recombines TRBV19 with TRBJ2-7; D is tentatively TRBD1 or TRBD2 (5 bases each). The CDR3 runs to 13 residues. V was cut by 5 bases and J by 6 bases, with 14 bases left in between. CDR1 is LNHDA, CDR2 SQIVND, per germline (reference sequence). The CDR3 DNA reads as TGTGCCAGTAGTCCGGGGACCCCAGGCGAGCAGTACTTC. It is translated as CASSPGTPGEQYF. The variable domain in full, completed from reference TRBV19 and TRBJ2-7, reads DGGITQSPKYLFRKEGQNVTLSCEQNLNHDAMYWYRQDPGQGLRLIYYSQIVNDFQKGDIAEGYSVSREKKESFPLTVTSAQKNPTAFYLCASSPGTPGEQYFGPGTRLTVT.

This clonotype was observed at least ten times. V usage is TRBV4-1 and J usage is TRBJ2-7; 10 bases map to TRBD2. The length of the CDR3 is 16 residues. Germline CDR1 is MGHRA and CDR2 is YSYEKL. V lost 0 bases, J lost 2 bases, and 4 bases stayed unmatched. The CDR3 nucleotides are TGCGCCAGCAGCCAAGAAATAGCGGGGGGCACCTACGAGCAGTACTTC. It is translated as CASSQEIAGGTYEQYF.

This clonotype showed up just a few times. The gene calls are TRBV19 and TRBJ2-3; 8 bases agree with TRBD2. CDR3 size: 15 residues. Germline CDR1 and CDR2: LNHDA and SQIVND (reference sequence). Germline trimming cut 3 bases from V and 5 bases from J; bases unmatched to any gene: 7. CDR3 region: CASSMVAGIRDTQYF. As DNA, the CDR3 is TGTGCCAGTAGTATGGTAGCGGGAATACGAGATACGCAGTATTTT.

The chain joins TRBV7-9 to TRBJ2-1, with 11 bases aligning to TRBD2. Germline lookup yields CDR1 SEHNR and CDR2 FQNEAQ (reference sequence). This CDR3 region has 16 residues. After removal of 2 bases from V and 5 bases from J, the junction contained 5 bases not matched to a gene. CDR3 in amino acids: CASSLISGGADNEQFF. Written as DNA, the CDR3 is TGTGCCAGCAGCTTAATTAGCGGGGGGGCCGACAATGAGCAGTTCTTC.

This clonotype has more than one count but fewer than ten. The chain has TRBV27 and TRBJ2-7; 10 bases align to TRBD2. With V trimmed by 5 bases and J by 4 bases, 5 bases remained unmatched. The CDR3 is 14 residues long. Germline CDR1 MNHEY, CDR2 SMNVEV (reference sequence). The CDR3: CASSPTSGFYEQYF. The CDR3 DNA reads as TGTGCCAGCAGTCCGACTAGCGGGTTTTACGAGCAGTACTTC.

This clonotype came up a few times. The chain couples TRBV7-9 to TRBJ2-7; tentative D call: TRBD2 (5 bases). CDR3 length: 12 amino acids. Looked up from germline, CDR1 is SEHNR and CDR2 is FQNEAQ (reference sequence). The V end lost 8 bases, the J end lost 2 bases, and 10 bases lay between the germline ends. The CDR3 region is CASAGIPYEQYF. The CDR3 coding sequence is TGTGCCAGCGCGGGTATCCCCTACGAGCAGTACTTC.

This rearrangement joins TRBV4-1 to TRBJ1-4; D uncertain. V lost 0 bases to trimming and J lost 12 bases, with 11 bases between them. This CDR3 has 13 amino acids. Germline lookup yields CDR1 MGHRA and CDR2 YSYEKL. The CDR3 reads CASSQEGWRELFF. The CDR3 bases are TGCGCCAGCAGCCAAGAGGGGTGGCGGGAACTGTTTTTT.

A remark on this clonotype: One end of the junction does not line up with germline, which may come from a read error. The rearrangement links TRBV11-1 to TRBJ2-1, with unresolved D. Germline assignment: CDR1 SGHAT and CDR2 FQDESV (reference sequence). CDR3 length: 14 residues. CDR3 sequence: CASSSLTDYNEQLF. CDR3 in DNA: TGTGCCAGCAGCTCCTTGACGGATTACAATGAGCAGCTCTTC.

This chain links TRBV4-2 with TRBJ2-7; 13 nucleotides align to TRBD2. The CDR3 runs 20 residues. The V and J ends lost 8 bases and 6 bases, in that order; junction bases with no gene match: 25. The germline V gene has CDR1 LGHNA and CDR2 YNFKEQ. The CDR3 DNA reads as TGTGCCAGCGGCCCTAAATCAACCGGGACTAGCGGGACGGGATGGGGCGAGCAGTACTTC. It yields the protein CASGPKSTGTSGTGWGEQYF.

There are many counts of this clonotype. The V and J genes are TRBV6-5 and TRBJ2-6; no clear D. Germline-derived CDR1 and CDR2 are MNHEY and SVGAGI. Trimming removed 5 bases at V and 4 bases at J, with 9 bases between. CDR3 length: 14 amino acids. In DNA form, the CDR3 reads TGTGCCAGCAGTCCTCTAGGGGGGGCCAACGTCCTGACTTTC. This encodes CASSPLGGANVLTF.

This clonotype has a handful of counts. The chain joins TRBV4-2 to TRBJ1-2; perhaps TRBD1 as D (6 bases). This CDR3 comprises 15 residues. V was trimmed by 2 bases and J by 3 bases, leaving 13 bases between them. From germline, CDR1 is LGHNA and CDR2 YNFKEQ. DNA for the CDR3: TGTGCCAGCAGCCAAATACTGGACAGAGACTATGGCTACACCTTC. Encoded protein: CASSQILDRDYGYTF.

Note on this clonotype: A read error is possible here, since a much larger clone lies one base away. This rearrangement joins TRBV12-3 or TRBV12-4 to TRBJ2-2; D may be TRBD1 (7 bases). The CDR3 has 16 residues. V lost 7 bases and J 6 bases, leaving 21 bases between the germline ends. The CDR3 sequence: CASTDRRDRPAGELFF. In DNA, the CDR3 is TGTGCCAGCACCGACCGGAGGGACAGACCGGCCGGGGAGCTGTTTTTT.

This clonotype was observed many times. CDR3 in amino acids: CSASAVMTGISYEQYF. CDR3 DNA sequence: TGCAGTGCTAGCGCCGTAATGACAGGGATTTCCTACGAGCAGTACTTC. This chain joins TRBV20-1 and TRBJ2-7, with 7 bases matching TRBD1. CDR1 is DFQATT and CDR2 is SNEGSKA in the germline V gene (reference sequence). Trimming cost V 3 bases and J 1 base; bases outside gene matches: 12. CDR3 length: 16 residues.

This clonotype was counted ten times or more. This chain links TRBV30 with TRBJ2-7; 10 bases line up with TRBD1. CDR3 length equals 14 residues. CDR1 is GTSNPN, CDR2 SVGIG, per germline (reference sequence). Trimming removed 4 bases from V and 5 bases from J; junction bases left unmatched: 8. The CDR3 region is CAWNTGQGFNEQYF. The CDR3, as DNA: TGTGCCTGGAATACGGGACAGGGGTTCAACGAGCAGTACTTC.